The 24 T cell receptor beta chains below were found in one sample sequenced in a study of T cell repertoires in cytomegalovirus infection (dated by TCRdb to about 2019). Sequencing was carried out with an Illumina HiSeq 1500. Using fastp at Q25 and MiXCR, TCRdb reprocessed the public reads and kept productive beta chains. CDR3 protein sequences are deduplicated, and each keeps its most common genes and DNA. The sample table contains roughly 90,000 distinct CDR3 sequences; only one count was recorded for 20% to 30% of them. Together, the top ten hold about 50% of the sample. These receptors have no known antigen. The treatment or condition label corresponds to: in vitro stimulation with specific CMV peptide epitopes to enrich CMV-specific T cells. Sequencing used CD8+ T cells from cultured PBMCs, obtained from culture after CMV antigen stimulation. The receptor source for this set is a human donor in good health (CMV status not recorded). Some clones in this sample may be carry-over from other donors' samples.

This clonotype was recorded many times. The chain links TRBV7-9 to TRBJ1-3; D is unresolved. The CDR3 spans 14 residues. V was shortened by 5 bases and J by 4 bases, with 12 bases between the two germline ends. The germline gives CDR1 SEHNR, CDR2 FQNEAQ (reference sequence). The CDR3 here is CASSPSVSGNTIYF. Here the CDR3 DNA reads TGTGCCAGCAGCCCTTCAGTGTCCGGAAACACCATATATTTT.

This clonotype has just one count. This may arise from a read error, as a much more abundant clone is one base away. The rearrangement uses TRBV7-2 and TRBJ2-1, with TRBD2 identical over 7 bases. This CDR3 has 11 residues. Per the germline V gene, CDR1 is SGHTA and CDR2 is FQGNSA. The CDR3 spells CVGKLANEQFF. CDR3 in DNA: TGTGTCGGCAAACTAGCGAATGAGCAGTTCTTC.

The chain links TRBV25-1 to TRBJ1-2; D is perhaps TRBD1 (6 bases). CDR3 size: 15 residues. The V end lost 3 bases, the J end lost 4 bases, and 15 bases lay between the germline ends. Germline V gene lookup returns CDR1 MGHDK and CDR2 SYGVNS. This CDR3 is CASSDPGQSAYGYTF. CDR3 coding DNA: TGTGCCAGCAGTGATCCAGGACAGAGTGCCTATGGCTACACCTTC.

This clonotype was picked up one time. V and J are TRBV27 and TRBJ2-5; TRBD1 agrees at 7 bases. Germline V gene sequence: CDR1 MNHEY, CDR2 SMNVEV (reference sequence). With 3 bases clipped from V and 5 bases from J, the junction kept 6 bases outside the gene matches. This CDR3 region has 14 residues. CDR3 DNA: TGTGCCAGCAGTTTCAGGACAGGAGCGGAGACCCAGTACTTC. This gives the protein CASSFRTGAETQYF.

This clonotype was picked up a small number of times. Here the CDR3 reads CASSLDGAAYEQYF. CDR3 sequence (DNA): TGTGCCAGCAGCTTGGATGGGGCGGCCTACGAGCAGTACTTC. V usage is TRBV5-4 and J usage is TRBJ2-7; TRBD1 might be the D (5 bases). V gave up 0 bases and J gave up 2 bases, with 9 bases separating them. The CDR3 totals 14 residues. Germline loops: CDR1 SGHNT, CDR2 YYREEE (reference sequence).

This clonotype has a handful of counts. The chain employs TRBV28 and TRBJ2-2; no definite D call. Deletions cut 4 bases from V and 2 bases from J, with 17 bases between. CDR1 is MDHEN, CDR2 SYDVKM, per germline. This CDR3 is built from 17 residues. CDR3 bases: TGTGCCAGCAGTTCCTATGTGGGGTTGCATAACACCGGGGAGCTGTTTTTT. It yields the protein CASSSYVGLHNTGELFF.

This clonotype was counted between two and nine times. DNA of the CDR3: TGTGCCACCAGTGATTCCCTGGACACTGAAGCTTTCTTT. Amino acids: CATSDSLDTEAFF. The chain has TRBV24-1 and TRBJ1-1; D unresolved. Trimming removed 2 bases at V and 3 bases at J, with 6 bases between. The CDR3 has 13 amino acids. CDR1 is KGHDR, CDR2 SFDVKD, per germline.

The chain employs TRBV28 and TRBJ1-2, with 7 bases lining up with TRBD1. The germline V gene encodes CDR1 MDHEN and CDR2 SYDVKM. J gave up 7 bases and V 6 bases, and 5 bases lay outside the gene matches. The CDR3 runs 12 residues. Here the CDR3 DNA reads TGTGCCAGCAGCCCGACAGGGCCTGGCTACACCTTC. This gives the protein CASSPTGPGYTF.

The genes are TRBV5-4 and TRBJ2-5, with D unclear. Trimming left V 4 bases short and J 2 bases short, with 12 bases between. The CDR3 is 14 residues long. Germline values: CDR1 SGHNT, CDR2 YYREEE (reference sequence). CDR3 sequence: CASSVPAEQETQYF. Here the CDR3 DNA reads TGTGCCAGCAGCGTACCCGCGGAGCAAGAGACCCAGTACTTC. The full variable domain, its missing parts supplied by reference TRBV5-4 and TRBJ2-5, is ETGVTQSPTHLIKTRGQQVTLRCSSQSGHNTVSWYQQALGQGPQFIFQYYREEENGRGNFPPRFSGLQFPNYSSELNVNALELDDSALYLCASSVPAEQETQYFGPGTRLLVL.

This chain uses TRBV7-2 with TRBJ2-7; the D gene is possibly TRBD2 (5 bases). This CDR3 comprises 15 residues. Trimming pared 5 bases from V and 3 bases from J, leaving 17 bases between. The germline V gene has CDR1 SGHTA and CDR2 FQGNSA. CDR3 residues: CASSPTFGRVYEQYF. CDR3 coding DNA: TGTGCCAGCAGCCCAACCTTCGGGCGGGTCTACGAGCAGTACTTC.

This clonotype was counted many times. The chain joins TRBV7-8 to TRBJ1-2; 7 bases are shared with TRBD1. Losses at the gene ends were 2 bases for V and 5 bases for J; bases not matched to a gene: 5. From germline, CDR1 is SGHVS and CDR2 FQNEAQ. This CDR3 comprises 14 residues. In DNA, the CDR3 is TGTGCCAGCAGCTTAACCCAGGGGGAGTATGGCTACACCTTC. Translated, it gives CASSLTQGEYGYTF.

This clonotype was counted a few times. CDR3 sequence reads: CAWSEGHSYEQYF. The CDR3 DNA reads TGTGCCTGGAGTGAGGGACACTCATACGAGCAGTACTTC. This rearrangement joins TRBV30 to TRBJ2-7; maybe TRBD1 (6 bases). Germline CDR1 and CDR2: GTSNPN and SVGIG (reference sequence). Trimming left V 1 base short and J 4 bases short, with 11 bases between. This CDR3 has 13 residues.

This clonotype was counted between two and nine times. The chain links TRBV6-5 to TRBJ2-3; D gene ambiguous. The V and J ends lost 0 bases and 3 bases respectively, with 4 bases between them. The CDR3 runs to 13 residues. CDR1 is MNHEY, CDR2 SVGAGI, per germline. CDR3 in amino acids: CASSYSDTDTQYF. CDR3 bases: TGTGCCAGCAGTTACTCGGATACAGATACGCAGTATTTT.

V usage is TRBV7-9 and J usage is TRBJ2-7; 8 nucleotides agree with TRBD1. The CDR3 is made up of 16 amino acids. Germline CDR1 and CDR2: SEHNR and FQNEAQ (reference sequence). With 5 bases clipped from V and 6 bases from J, the junction kept 15 bases outside the gene matches. The CDR3 DNA follows: TGTGCCAGCAGCCACAGCAGAACGGGACAGGCCATCGAGCAGTACTTC. It translates to CASSHSRTGQAIEQYF.

The chain employs TRBV20-1 and TRBJ1-6; a weak D match, TRBD1 (6 bases). From germline, CDR1 is DFQATT and CDR2 SNEGSKA (reference sequence). V was clipped by 0 bases and J by 8 bases, with 11 bases between them. The length of the CDR3 is 14 residues. The CDR3 DNA reads as TGCAGTGCTAGAGATAAAGCAGGGGATTCACCCCTCCACTTT. Residues: CSARDKAGDSPLHF.

The CDR3 coding sequence is TGTGCCAGCAGCCAGGGACTAGCGGGAGGGAATATATGGAATGAGCAGTTCTTC. It encodes CASSQGLAGGNIWNEQFF. The chain couples TRBV7-9 to TRBJ2-1; 16 bases match TRBD2. V was pared by 5 bases and J by 7 bases, with 11 bases of the junction left unmatched. CDR1 and CDR2 (germline): SEHNR, FQNEAQ (reference sequence). The CDR3 runs 18 residues.

This clonotype was counted between two and nine times. V is TRBV27 and J is TRBJ2-7, with 9 bases matching TRBD1. The CDR3 is made up of 14 amino acids. Germline V CDR1 and CDR2: MNHEY, SMNVEV (reference sequence). Unmatched junction bases numbered 8, after V lost 5 bases and J lost 6 bases. The CDR3 region is CASSPTGQGSEQYF. Written as DNA, the CDR3 is TGTGCCAGCAGTCCGACGGGACAGGGAAGCGAGCAGTACTTC.

The table lists this clonotype with a few counts. This chain connects TRBV7-8 to TRBJ2-1; 10 bases match TRBD2. CDR3 length: 17 residues. Per germline, CDR1 SGHVS and CDR2 FQNEAQ. Trimming cost V 2 bases and J 5 bases; bases outside gene matches: 9. The DNA for the CDR3 is TGTGCCAGCAGCTTAACCTCACTAGCGGGGCCCCACAATGAGCAGTTCTTC. Protein sequence: CASSLTSLAGPHNEQFF.

Only a few counts were recorded for this clonotype. The V call is TRBV19, the J call TRBJ2-5; TRBD2 aligns across 9 bases. V lost 0 bases to trimming and J lost 4 bases; unmatched junction nucleotides: 6. CDR1 is LNHDA and CDR2 is SQIVND in the germline V gene (reference sequence). The CDR3 sequence is 16 residues long. This CDR3 is CASSIDLSGSAETQYF. The CDR3 DNA sequence: TGTGCCAGTAGTATAGACCTTAGCGGGAGCGCAGAGACCCAGTACTTC.

Only a few counts were recorded for this clonotype. This rearrangement joins TRBV19 to TRBJ1-4, with 8 positions matching TRBD1. Germline V lookup: CDR1 LNHDA, CDR2 SQIVND (reference sequence). This CDR3 spans 14 amino acids. The ends lost 7 bases at V and 3 bases at J; junction bases unmatched: 4. The CDR3 DNA reads TGTGCCAGTACCTGGACAGGGTCTAATGAAAAACTGTTTTTT. Encoded protein: CASTWTGSNEKLFF.

The chain carries TRBV14 and TRBJ2-2; no firm D call. This CDR3 is built from 16 residues. Germline V CDR1 and CDR2: SGHDN, FVKESK. Deletions cut 0 bases from V and 6 bases from J, with 14 bases between. The CDR3 bases are TGTGCCAGCAGCCAAGAGCCGGTGGTTCGCGCCGGGGAGCTGTTTTTT. Protein product: CASSQEPVVRAGELFF.

This chain links TRBV6-6 with TRBJ2-1, with 10 bases lining up with TRBD2. The V and J ends lost 6 bases and 6 bases, in that order; junction bases with no gene match: 8. CDR1 is MNHNY, CDR2 SVGAGI, per germline (reference sequence). The CDR3 length is 15 residues. The CDR3 DNA reads TGTGCCAGCAGAAGAAGCGGGGGGGCCGGCAATGAGCAGTTCTTC. Translating gives CASRRSGGAGNEQFF.

The rearrangement joins TRBV27 to TRBJ2-3, with TRBD2 identical over 8 bases. The junction had 7 bases not matched to a gene; V was cut back by 6 bases and J by 5 bases. Germline V gives CDR1 MNHEY, CDR2 SMNVEV (reference sequence). The CDR3 spans 14 residues. The DNA for the CDR3 is TGTGCCAGCAGCTCGGGGGGGCACCGAGATACGCAGTATTTT. Protein sequence: CASSSGGHRDTQYF.

The J gene is TRBJ1-1, the V gene TRBV2; D is uncertain. This CDR3 is 12 amino acids long. V gave up 3 bases and J gave up 2 bases, with 4 bases separating them. Germline V gives CDR1 SNHLY, CDR2 FYNNEI. The CDR3 loop reads CASSDSNTEAFF. The CDR3, as DNA: TGTGCCAGCAGTGACAGTAACACTGAAGCTTTCTTT.